This TCR beta chain was observed in a study of blood T cell repertoires in COVID-19. At the level of the study: Spain, Italy and the United States supplied samples that represented acute and convalescent COVID-19.

In the original analysis: Reference gene primers were amplified, and this amplification served to estimate nucleated cell counts. Libraries were prepared by immunoSEQ multiplex PCR; TCRdb keeps only in-frame clonotypes and omits some of them. For V, J and clone size, that table is used; D and trimming come from the DNA. The data contain over 250,000 clones, roughly 90% of them seen just once; the ten biggest clones take up 2.6%. Recovered status in Cohort 3 required two negative PCRs, clearance, or symptom resolution. This CDR3 has 14 amino acids. V lost 1 base and J lost 4, with 8 bases in between. The germline CDR1 and CDR2 sequences are LNHDA and SQIVND (reference sequence).

Sample: PBMCs or T cells enriched from blood (not recorded which). V and J are TRBV19 and TRBJ2-1; a weak D match, TRBD1 (6 bases). This TCR derives from a man aged 55 to 70 who had recovered from COVID-19. The DNA for the CDR3 is TGTGCCAGTAGTATAGGGGGGCAGTACAATGAGCAGTTCTTC. Translated: CASSIGGQYNEQFF.